The sequence of this T cell receptor beta chain was determined in a study of cytomegalovirus exposure and HLA in healthy donors. Study as a whole: Earlier, approximately 110 million unique TCR beta sequences were recovered from around 200 million T cells by an analysis.

V shed 6 bases and J shed 3 bases, with 8 bases lying between them. The CDR3 consists of 12 residues. Germline V gives CDR1 LNHDA, CDR2 SQIVND (reference sequence). Both 60 Vbeta primers and 13 Jbeta primers went into the PCR. Sequencing used immunoSEQ multiplex PCR; TCRdb keeps in-frame clones, though not all of them. The profile shows about 130,000 clones, about 80% of them singletons. The V and J genes are TRBV19 and TRBJ1-1; D is ambiguous. The receptor was isolated from a human donor in good health. The sample comprised PBMCs. Written as DNA, the CDR3 is TGTGCCAGTAGCCCCAGGTACACTGAAGCTTTCTTT. Translated, it gives CASSPRYTEAFF. Full variable domain (missing parts from reference TRBV19 and TRBJ1-1): DGGITQSPKYLFRKEGQNVTLSCEQNLNHDAMYWYRQDPGQGLRLIYYSQIVNDFQKGDIAEGYSVSREKKESFPLTVTSAQKNPTAFYLCASSPRYTEAFFGQGTRLTVV.